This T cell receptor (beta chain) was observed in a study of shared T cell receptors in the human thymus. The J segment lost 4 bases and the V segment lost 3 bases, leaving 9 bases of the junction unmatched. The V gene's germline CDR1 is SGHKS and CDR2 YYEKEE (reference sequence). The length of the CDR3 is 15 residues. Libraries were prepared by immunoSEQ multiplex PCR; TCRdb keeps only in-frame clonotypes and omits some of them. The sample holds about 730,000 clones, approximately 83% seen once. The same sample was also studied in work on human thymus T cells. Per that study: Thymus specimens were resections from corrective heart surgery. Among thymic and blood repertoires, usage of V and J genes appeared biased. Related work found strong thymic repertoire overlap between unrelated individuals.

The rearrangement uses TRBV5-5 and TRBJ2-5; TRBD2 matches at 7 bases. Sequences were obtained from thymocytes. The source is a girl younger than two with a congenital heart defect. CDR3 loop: CASSSGLDPGETQYF. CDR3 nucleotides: TGTGCCAGCAGCTCCGGACTAGATCCGGGAGAGACCCAGTACTTC.